This T cell receptor beta chain comes out of a study of vaccination effects on CD4 cells after COVID-19. Findings and limits, study-wide: Vaccine- and infection-induced clones showed marked clonal contraction late following vaccination.

The CDR3 is 14 amino acids. Trimming took 1 base from V and 2 from J, leaving 8 bases between them. Germline values: CDR1 SGHDN, CDR2 FVKESK. Expansion of antigen-specific CD4+ T cells with viral peptide pools was carried out by the ViraFEST assay before sequencing. Isolating CD4+ T cells followed ten to eleven days of culture. Vaccine recipients lacked prior SARS-CoV-2 infection and had negative nucleocapsid antibodies. The method was immunoSEQ multiplex PCR; TCRdb's version includes in-frame clones alone and lacks a portion of them. The data contain approximately 30,000 clones, 73% of them singletons. As regards this clone: What it recognizes is unknown.

The source is a human donor who received a COVID-19 vaccine. The sequenced sample was CD4+ T cells from PBMCs cultured with HCoV-OC43 spike peptides, obtained before COVID-19 vaccination. Described subset: HCoV-OC43 spike overlapping peptide pool stimulation. J is TRBJ1-2 and V is TRBV14; the D is unclear. The CDR3 DNA reads as TGTGCCAGCAGCCAAGCTCTGGGGAACTATGGCTACACCTTC. It is translated as CASSQALGNYGYTF.